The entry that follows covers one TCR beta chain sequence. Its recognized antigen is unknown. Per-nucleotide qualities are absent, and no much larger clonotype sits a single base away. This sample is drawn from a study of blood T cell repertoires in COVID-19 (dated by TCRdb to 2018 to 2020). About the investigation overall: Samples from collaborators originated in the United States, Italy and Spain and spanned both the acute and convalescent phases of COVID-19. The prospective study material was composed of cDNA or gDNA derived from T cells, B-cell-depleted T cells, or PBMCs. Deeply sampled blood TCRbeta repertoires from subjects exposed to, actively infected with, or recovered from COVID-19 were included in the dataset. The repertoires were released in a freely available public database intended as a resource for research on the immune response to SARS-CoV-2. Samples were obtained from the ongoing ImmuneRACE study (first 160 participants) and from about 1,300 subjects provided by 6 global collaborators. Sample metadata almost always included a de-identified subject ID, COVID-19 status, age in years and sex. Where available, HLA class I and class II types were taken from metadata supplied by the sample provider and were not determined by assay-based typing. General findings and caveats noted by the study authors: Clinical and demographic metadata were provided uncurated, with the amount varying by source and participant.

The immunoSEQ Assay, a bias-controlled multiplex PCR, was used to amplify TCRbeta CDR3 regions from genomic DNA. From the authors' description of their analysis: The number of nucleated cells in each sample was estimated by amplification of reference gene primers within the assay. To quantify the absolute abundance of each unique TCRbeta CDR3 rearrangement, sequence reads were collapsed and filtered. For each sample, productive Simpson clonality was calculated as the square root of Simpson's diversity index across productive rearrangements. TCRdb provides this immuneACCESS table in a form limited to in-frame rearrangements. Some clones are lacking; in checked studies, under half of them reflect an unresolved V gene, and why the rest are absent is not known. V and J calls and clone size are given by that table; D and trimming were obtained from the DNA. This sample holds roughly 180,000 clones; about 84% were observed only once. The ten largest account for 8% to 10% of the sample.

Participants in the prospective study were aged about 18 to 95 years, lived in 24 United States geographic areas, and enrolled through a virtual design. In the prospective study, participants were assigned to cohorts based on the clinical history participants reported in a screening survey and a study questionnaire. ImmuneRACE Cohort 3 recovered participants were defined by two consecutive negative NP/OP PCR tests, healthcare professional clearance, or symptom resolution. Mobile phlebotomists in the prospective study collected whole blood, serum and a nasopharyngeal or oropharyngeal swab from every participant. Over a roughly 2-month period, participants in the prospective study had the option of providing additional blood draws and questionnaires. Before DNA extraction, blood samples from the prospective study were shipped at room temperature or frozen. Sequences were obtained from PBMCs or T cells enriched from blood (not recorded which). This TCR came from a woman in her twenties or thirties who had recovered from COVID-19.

CDR3 region: CASSFGTSGTSEQYF. The base sequence is TGTGCCAGCAGCTTCGGGACTAGCGGGACTTCCGAGCAGTACTTC. The rearranged segments are TRBV6-6 and TRBJ2-7; 13 bases in between match TRBD2. Reading from cysteine to phenylalanine, the CDR3 counts 15 amino acids. The read is trimmed to its CDR3 DNA, 45 bases read in frame from base 1. V is cut back by 6 bases and J by 6 bases, with 8 bases in the junction unmatched. As encoded in the germline V gene (reference sequence), CDR1 is MNHNY while CDR2 is SVGAGI.